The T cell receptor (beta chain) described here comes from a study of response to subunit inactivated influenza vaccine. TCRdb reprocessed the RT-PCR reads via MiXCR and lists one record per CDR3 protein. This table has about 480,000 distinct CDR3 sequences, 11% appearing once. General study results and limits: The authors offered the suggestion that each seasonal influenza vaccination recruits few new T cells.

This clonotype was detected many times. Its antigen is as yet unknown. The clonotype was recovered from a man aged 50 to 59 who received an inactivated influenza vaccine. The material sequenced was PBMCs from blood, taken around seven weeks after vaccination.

The CDR3 DNA reads as TGCAGTGCTAGGCCCTCCGGGGCCACAGATACGCAGTATTTT. The encoded protein is CSARPSGATDTQYF. The rearrangement joins TRBV20-1 to TRBJ2-3; D assignment may be TRBD1 or TRBD2 (5 bases each). CDR1 is DFQATT and CDR2 is SNEGSKA in the germline V gene (reference sequence). The CDR3 is 14 residues long. The V end lost 3 bases, the J end lost 2 bases, and 12 bases lay between the germline ends.